These 8 T cell receptor beta chains were sequenced from one sample in a study of neoadjuvant nivolumab and ipilimumab in lung cancer. Method: immunoSEQ multiplex PCR; TCRdb's copy keeps in-frame clones and lacks some. Of around 30,000 clones in the sample, 65% to 85% are singletons; the top ten hold around 5%. The sample consisted of tumor tissue, taken after neoadjuvant nivolumab, alone or with ipilimumab, at or shortly before surgery. These receptors originate from an adult with non-small cell lung cancer.

In nucleotides, the CDR3 is TGCGCCAGCAGCTACCAGACTAGCGGGGGGGTAAACAATGAGCAGTTCTTC. This codes for CASSYQTSGGVNNEQFF. The J gene is TRBJ2-1, the V gene TRBV5-1; 14 bases are a match to TRBD2. The CDR3 loop spans 17 amino acids. Germline-derived CDR1 and CDR2 are SGHRS and YFSETQ. V gave up 3 bases and J gave up 5 bases; unmatched junction bases: 7. The full variable domain, in which reference TRBV5-1 and TRBJ2-1 provide the parts outside the CDR3, is KAGVTQTPRYLIKTRGQQVTLSCSPISGHRSVSWYQQTPGQGLQFLFEYFSETQRNKGNFPGRFSGRQFSNSRSEMNVSTLELGDSALYLCASSYQTSGGVNNEQFFGPGTRLTVL.

The chain recombines TRBV27 with TRBJ2-3; 7 bases line up with TRBD2. Germline assignment: CDR1 MNHEY and CDR2 SMNVEV (reference sequence). The CDR3 length is 13 residues. Losses at the gene ends were 6 bases for V and 1 base for J; bases not matched to a gene: 1. The CDR3 bases are TGTGCCAGCAGGCTAGCGGGCACAGATACGCAGTATTTT. Protein sequence: CASRLAGTDTQYF.

The chain carries TRBV18 and TRBJ1-2; TRBD1 might be the D (5 bases). The CDR3 totals 12 residues. The germline V gene encodes CDR1 KGHSH and CDR2 LQKENI. Between the trimmed V and J ends, which lost 5 bases and 5 bases, there was a span of 9 bases. CDR3 DNA sequence: TGTGCCAGCTCAACGGCAGGGTATGGCTACACCTTC. As protein: CASSTAGYGYTF.

The chain has TRBV18 and TRBJ2-7; the D gene is possibly TRBD2 (5 bases). The V end was cut by 6 bases, the J end by 4 bases, with 10 bases between. CDR3 length: 12 residues. Germline V gives CDR1 KGHSH, CDR2 LQKENI. The CDR3 sequence: CASSTPGYEQYF. DNA of the CDR3: TGTGCCAGCTCGACCCCGGGATACGAGCAGTACTTC.

The chain couples TRBV7-6 to TRBJ2-5; 14 nucleotides match TRBD2. Germline assignment: CDR1 SGHVS and CDR2 FNYEAQ. This CDR3 is 16 amino acids long. V was pared by 3 bases and J by 5 bases, with 5 bases of the junction left unmatched. CDR3 DNA: TGTGCCAGCAGCTTCCGACTAGCGGGGGGGCCGGAGACCCAGTACTTC. Translating it yields CASSFRLAGGPETQYF. Combining the CDR3 with reference TRBV7-6 and TRBJ2-5 gives the whole variable domain GAGVSQSPRYKVTKRGQDVALRCDPISGHVSLYWYRQALGQGPEFLTYFNYEAQQDKSGLPNDRFSAERPEGSISTLTIQRTEQRDSAMYRCASSFRLAGGPETQYFGPGTRLLVL.

This clone was detected once. J is TRBJ2-7 and V is TRBV6-5; weak D call: TRBD1 (6 bases). The germline V gene encodes CDR1 MNHEY and CDR2 SVGAGI. Trimming stripped 2 bases from V and 2 bases from J, with 13 bases between. There are 15 residues in the CDR3. The CDR3 sequence: CASSYGGHPPYEQYF. The CDR3 DNA reads as TGTGCCAGCAGTTACGGGGGACACCCACCCTACGAGCAGTACTTC.

The J gene is TRBJ2-2, the V gene TRBV7-3, with 9 nucleotides matching TRBD2. V shed 5 bases and J 1 base; nucleotides not matched to a gene: 2. CDR3 length: 15 residues. Germline lookup yields CDR1 SGHTA and CDR2 FQGTGA. CDR3 sequence: CASSALAGNTGELFF. Here the CDR3 DNA reads TGTGCCAGCAGCGCACTAGCGGGGAACACCGGGGAGCTGTTTTTT.

This clone appeared a single time. The rearrangement joins TRBV7-9 to TRBJ2-7, with 11 positions matching TRBD2. CDR3 size: 16 residues. Trimming removed 5 bases from V and 4 bases from J; junction bases left unmatched: 10. Germline assignment: CDR1 SEHNR and CDR2 FQNEAQ (reference sequence). This CDR3 is CASSKPPGLAEYEQYF. The CDR3 DNA is TGTGCCAGCAGCAAACCCCCGGGACTAGCGGAGTACGAGCAGTACTTC.